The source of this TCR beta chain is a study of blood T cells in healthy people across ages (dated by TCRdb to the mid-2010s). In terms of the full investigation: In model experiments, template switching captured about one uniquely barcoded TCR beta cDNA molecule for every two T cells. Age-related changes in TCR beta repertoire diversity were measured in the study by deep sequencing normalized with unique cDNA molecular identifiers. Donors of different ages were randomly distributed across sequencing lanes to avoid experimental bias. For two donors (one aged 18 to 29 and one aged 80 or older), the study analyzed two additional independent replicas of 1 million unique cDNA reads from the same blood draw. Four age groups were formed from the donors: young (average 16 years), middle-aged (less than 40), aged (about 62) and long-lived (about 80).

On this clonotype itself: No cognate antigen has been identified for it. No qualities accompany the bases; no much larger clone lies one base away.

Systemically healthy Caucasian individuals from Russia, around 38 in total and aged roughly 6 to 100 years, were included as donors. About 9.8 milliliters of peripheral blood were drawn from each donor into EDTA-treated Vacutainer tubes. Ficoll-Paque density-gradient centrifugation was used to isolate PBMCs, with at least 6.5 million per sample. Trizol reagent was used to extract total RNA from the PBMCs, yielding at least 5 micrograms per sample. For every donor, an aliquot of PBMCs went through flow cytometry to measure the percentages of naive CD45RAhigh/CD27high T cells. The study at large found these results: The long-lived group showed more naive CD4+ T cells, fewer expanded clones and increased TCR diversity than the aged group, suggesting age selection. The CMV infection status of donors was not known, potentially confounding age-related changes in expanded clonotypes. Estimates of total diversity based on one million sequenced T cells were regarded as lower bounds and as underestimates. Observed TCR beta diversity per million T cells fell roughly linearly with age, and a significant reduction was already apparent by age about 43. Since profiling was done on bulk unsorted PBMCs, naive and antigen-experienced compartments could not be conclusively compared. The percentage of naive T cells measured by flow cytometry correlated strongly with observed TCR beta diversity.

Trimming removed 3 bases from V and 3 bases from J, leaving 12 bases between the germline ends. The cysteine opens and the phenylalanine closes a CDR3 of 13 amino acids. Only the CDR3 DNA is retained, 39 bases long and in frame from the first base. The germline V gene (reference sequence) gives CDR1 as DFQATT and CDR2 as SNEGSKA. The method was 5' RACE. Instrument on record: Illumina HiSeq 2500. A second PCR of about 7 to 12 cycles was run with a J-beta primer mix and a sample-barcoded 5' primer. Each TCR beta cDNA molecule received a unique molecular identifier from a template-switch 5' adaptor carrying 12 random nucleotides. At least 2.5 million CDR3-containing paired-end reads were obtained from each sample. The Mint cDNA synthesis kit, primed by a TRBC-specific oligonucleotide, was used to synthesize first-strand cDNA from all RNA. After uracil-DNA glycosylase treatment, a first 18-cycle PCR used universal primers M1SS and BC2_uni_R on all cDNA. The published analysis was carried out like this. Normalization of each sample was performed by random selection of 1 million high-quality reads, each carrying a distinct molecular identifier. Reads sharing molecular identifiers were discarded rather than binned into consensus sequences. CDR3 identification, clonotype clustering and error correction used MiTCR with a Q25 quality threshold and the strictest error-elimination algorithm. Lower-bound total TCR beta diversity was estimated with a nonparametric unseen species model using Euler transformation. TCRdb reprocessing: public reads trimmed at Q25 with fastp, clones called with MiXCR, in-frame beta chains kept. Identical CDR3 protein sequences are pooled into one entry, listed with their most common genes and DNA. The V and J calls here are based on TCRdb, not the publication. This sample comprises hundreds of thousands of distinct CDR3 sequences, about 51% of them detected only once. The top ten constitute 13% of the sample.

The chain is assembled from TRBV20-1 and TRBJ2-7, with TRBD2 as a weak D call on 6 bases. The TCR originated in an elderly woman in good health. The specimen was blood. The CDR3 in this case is CSASSLAHYEQYF. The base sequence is TGCAGTGCTAGTTCACTAGCCCACTACGAGCAGTACTTC.